This T cell receptor beta chain came from a study of blood T cell repertoires in COVID-19. Looking at the study overall: Spain, Italy and the United States supplied samples that represented acute and convalescent COVID-19. PBMCs, B-cell-depleted T cells, or T cells provided the cDNA or gDNA that made up the material.

The V and J ends lost 6 bases and 12 bases respectively, with 14 bases between them. Per the germline V gene, CDR1 is MNHEY and CDR2 is SVGAGI. The CDR3 extends over 12 amino acids. Original methodology: The authors estimated nucleated cell counts from reference gene primer amplification. Some clones are missing from TCRdb's copy, which holds only in-frame ones; the method was immunoSEQ multiplex PCR. The V and J calls and clone size are taken from that table; D and trimming were inferred from the DNA. This table holds some 40,000 clones, 55% to 75% found once. The origin of this receptor is a man at least 80 years old with acute or convalescent COVID-19. The sample was peripheral blood. This chain connects TRBV6-5 to TRBJ1-4, with D perhaps TRBD1 (5 bases). CDR3 region: CASSRSGVELFF. The CDR3 nucleotides are TGTGCCAGCAGCCGGTCGGGGGTAGAACTGTTTTTT.